What follows are 8 T cell receptor beta chains derived from one specimen sequenced in a study of blood T cell repertoires in COVID-19. Repertoires were generated with immunoSEQ multiplex PCR, while TCRdb's copy carries only in-frame clones and drops some. The data contain some 320,000 clones, 89% of them seen just once; the ten biggest clones take up 5% to 5.5%. Sequencing input: PBMCs or T cells enriched from blood (not recorded which). These receptors originate from a man aged 55 to 69 who had recovered from COVID-19.

This clone was observed once. V usage is TRBV7-3 and J usage is TRBJ2-7, with a weak D call TRBD2 (5 bases). V was trimmed by 8 bases and J by 2 bases, leaving 13 bases between them. Germline V gene sequence: CDR1 SGHTA, CDR2 FQGTGA. The length of the CDR3 is 13 residues. The CDR3: CASSKGRTYEQYF. Written as DNA, the CDR3 is TGTGCCAGCTCCAAAGGGAGAACCTACGAGCAGTACTTC.

The chain uses TRBV28 and TRBJ1-2, with a tentative D call TRBD1 (6 bases). The CDR3 is made up of 11 amino acids. Germline CDR1 MDHEN, CDR2 SYDVKM. CDR3 sequence: CAWGQNYGYTF. In DNA form, the CDR3 reads TGTGCTTGGGGGCAGAACTATGGCTACACCTTC.

The V gene is TRBV15, the J gene TRBJ1-1, with D unresolved. This CDR3 comprises 14 residues. Between the trimmed V and J ends, which lost 3 bases and 1 base, there was a span of 9 bases. Germline CDR1 is LNHNV and CDR2 is YYDKDF (reference sequence). CDR3: CATSSLNRNTEAFF. The CDR3 DNA sequence: TGTGCCACCAGCAGTCTGAACAGGAACACTGAAGCTTTCTTT. The variable domain in full, with the rest retrieved from reference TRBV15 and TRBJ1-1, is DAMVIQNPRYQVTQFGKPVTLSCSQTLNHNVMYWYQQKSSQAPKLLFHYYDKDFNNEADTPDNFQSRRPNTSFCFLDIRSPGLGDTAMYLCATSSLNRNTEAFFGQGTRLTVV.

CDR3 region: CASSWAPTQGEKLFF. The CDR3, as DNA: TGTGCCAGCAGCTGGGCCCCGACACAGGGGGAAAAACTGTTTTTT. J is TRBJ1-4 and V is TRBV5-4; 7 positions match TRBD1. V lost 3 bases and J lost 8; bases outside the gene matches: 10. Germline V lookup: CDR1 SGHNT, CDR2 YYREEE (reference sequence). This CDR3 comprises 15 residues.

CDR3 DNA sequence: TGTGCCAGCAGCGTAACAGGGACCCTATCCGGCTACACCTTC. Translating gives CASSVTGTLSGYTF. The chain carries TRBV9 and TRBJ1-2; a possible D gene is TRBD1 (6 bases). CDR1 SGDLS and CDR2 YYNGEE come from the germline V gene. The CDR3 spans 14 residues. Trimming took off 1 base at V and 8 bases at J, with 15 bases between the two ends.

In this sample, this clone turned up once. The chain is built from TRBV5-6 and TRBJ1-1; 8 bases match TRBD1. V lost 4 bases, J lost 1 base, and 12 bases stayed unmatched. This CDR3 has 17 residues. CDR1 is SGHDT, CDR2 YYEEEE, per germline. The CDR3 nucleotides read TGTGCCAGCAGCGGGGTGTGGACAGGGAATCGGAACACTGAAGCTTTCTTT. It encodes CASSGVWTGNRNTEAFF.

The chain combines TRBV12-3 or TRBV12-4 with TRBJ1-2; TRBD1 might be the D (5 bases). The CDR3 is made up of 13 amino acids. V shed 3 bases and J shed 2 bases, with 7 bases lying between them. The CDR3 reads CASSLRDNYGYTF. The CDR3 DNA reads as TGTGCCAGCAGTTTGCGGGACAACTATGGCTACACCTTC.

CDR3 bases: TGTGCCAGCAGCCCAGAGTCTCAGCGGGACTACGAGCAGTACTTC. It encodes CASSPESQRDYEQYF. The chain joins TRBV4-2 to TRBJ2-7; 7 nucleotides match TRBD2. Germline CDR1 reads LGHNA; CDR2 reads YNFKEQ. The CDR3 consists of 15 residues. The V segment lost 4 bases and the J segment 3 bases; nucleotides outside the gene matches: 9.